This TCR beta chain was obtained from a study of blood T cell repertoires in COVID-19. Study information: From the United States, Italy and Spain came samples of acute and convalescent COVID-19. T cells, B-cell-depleted T cells, or PBMCs supplied cDNA or gDNA.

Losses at the gene ends were 1 base for V and 4 bases for J; bases not matched to a gene: 3. From germline, CDR1 is LGHNA and CDR2 YSLEER. The CDR3 totals 15 residues. In the study's own analysis: Amplification of reference gene primers provided the estimated nucleated cell counts. Profiled with immunoSEQ multiplex PCR; TCRdb holds only in-frame clones, not every one. Clone size and V and J calls were adopted from that table, with D and trimming inferred from the DNA. The sample comprises some 190,000 clones, just over 85% of which are singletons, and 1.4% to 1.5% rests with the top ten. The V call is TRBV4-3, the J call TRBJ2-5, with 10 bases that match TRBD1. Sequencing used peripheral blood. This TCR was sampled from a young man with active or convalescent COVID-19. DNA of the CDR3: TGCGCCAGCAGCCAAGGGACAGGGGGTGGAGAGACCCAGTACTTC. Translation: CASSQGTGGGETQYF.